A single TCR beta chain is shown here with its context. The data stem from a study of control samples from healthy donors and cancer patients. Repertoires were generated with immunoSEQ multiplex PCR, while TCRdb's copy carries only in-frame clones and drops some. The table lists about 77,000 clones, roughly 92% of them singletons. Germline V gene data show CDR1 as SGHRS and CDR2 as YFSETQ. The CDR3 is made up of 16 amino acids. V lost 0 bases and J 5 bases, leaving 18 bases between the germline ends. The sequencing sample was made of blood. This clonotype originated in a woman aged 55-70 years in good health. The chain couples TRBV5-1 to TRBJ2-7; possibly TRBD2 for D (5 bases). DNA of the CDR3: TGCGCCAGCAGCTTGGATCGGGGAATCAGGATTGACGAGCAGTACTTC. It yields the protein CASSLDRGIRIDEQYF. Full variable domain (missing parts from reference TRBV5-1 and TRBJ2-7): KAGVTQTPRYLIKTRGQQVTLSCSPISGHRSVSWYQQTPGQGLQFLFEYFSETQRNKGNFPGRFSGRQFSNSRSEMNVSTLELGDSALYLCASSLDRGIRIDEQYFGPGTRLTVT.